This T cell receptor (beta chain) came from a study of blood T cell repertoires in COVID-19. The overall study: Whether acute or convalescent, the COVID-19 samples came from the United States, Italy and Spain. Nucleic acid was either cDNA or gDNA, and it came from T cells, B-cell-depleted T cells, or PBMCs.

Here immunoSEQ multiplex PCR was the method, and the copy in TCRdb shows in-frame clones only, minus some. The sample includes fewer than 400,000 clones, 85% to 90% of them seen just once. Ages ranged from about 18 to 100 years, with residence in about 23 US areas. Resolution of symptoms, clearance, or two negative PCRs was present in recovered Cohort 3 donors. With V trimmed by 6 bases and J by 1 base, 11 bases remained unmatched. Germline V gene data show CDR1 as LNHDA and CDR2 as SQIVND (reference sequence). The CDR3 loop spans 17 amino acids. The TCR sequence derives from a man aged 25-45 years who had recovered from COVID-19. This chain connects TRBV19 to TRBJ2-2; 7 nucleotides align to TRBD2. The sequenced sample was PBMCs or T cells enriched from blood (not recorded which). The CDR3: CASSLGRAAWNTGELFF. CDR3 bases: TGTGCCAGTAGCCTAGGGAGGGCGGCCTGGAACACCGGGGAGCTGTTTTTT. The variable domain in full, with the rest retrieved from reference TRBV19 and TRBJ2-2, is DGGITQSPKYLFRKEGQNVTLSCEQNLNHDAMYWYRQDPGQGLRLIYYSQIVNDFQKGDIAEGYSVSREKKESFPLTVTSAQKNPTAFYLCASSLGRAAWNTGELFFGEGSRLTVL.